This TCR beta chain was sequenced in a study of blood T cell repertoires in COVID-19. V lost 0 bases, J lost 2 bases, and 10 bases stayed unmatched. Germline-derived CDR1 and CDR2 are SGDLS and YYNGEE. The CDR3 runs 17 residues. Only in-frame clones appear in the TCRdb table, and some are missing; sequencing was by immunoSEQ multiplex PCR. Of around 130,000 clones in the sample, roughly 80% were seen once. Specimen: peripheral blood. The source of this sequence is a man between 60 and 75 years old with acute or convalescent COVID-19. The chain has TRBV9 and TRBJ2-5; TRBD2 matches 7 bases. CDR3 nucleotide sequence: TGTGCCAGCAGCGTAGCAGCGGGGTTGGACAAACAAGAGACCCAGTACTTC. It translates to CASSVAAGLDKQETQYF. Full variable domain (missing parts from reference TRBV9 and TRBJ2-5): DSGVTQTPKHLITATGQRVTLRCSPRSGDLSVYWYQQSLDQGLQFLIQYYNGEERAKGNILERFSAQQFPDLHSELNLSSLELGDSALYFCASSVAAGLDKQETQYFGPGTRLLVL.